A single TCR beta chain is shown here with its context. These data come from a study of blood T cell repertoires in COVID-19. This CDR3 contains 14 residues. Losses at the gene ends were 6 bases for V and 4 bases for J; bases not matched to a gene: 6. Germline values: CDR1 KGHDR, CDR2 SFDVKD. The method was immunoSEQ multiplex PCR; TCRdb's version includes in-frame clones alone and lacks a portion of them. The data show roughly 320,000 clones, 70% to 90% seen once. This chain joins TRBV24-1 and TRBJ1-2, with 8 bases identical to TRBD1. The sequence was obtained from an older man with acute or convalescent COVID-19. The sample taken for sequencing was peripheral blood. As DNA, the CDR3 is TGTGCCACCAGTCAGGGGGCGGCGGGCTATGGCTACACCTTC. This encodes CATSQGAAGYGYTF.